This T cell receptor (beta chain) was documented in a study of molecular identifiers for immune sequencing clone quantification. General study points: In naive cells, clones above 20 RNA copies held under 1% of molecules, whereas in effector cells they held over 98%. Jurkat TCR RNA from one cell was spiked into approximately 1 million naive cells, and it was reportedly detectable there.

Libraries of naive CD8 T cells were made from 20,000 to 1,000,000 sorted cells. They used 10%, 30% or 50% RNA. The ends were cut back, 2 bases at V and 3 bases at J, with 15 bases in the middle. The germline CDR1 and CDR2 sequences are SEHNR and FQNEAQ (reference sequence). This CDR3 is 16 amino acids long. Using its own MiXCR run on the PCR reads, TCRdb lists one record per CDR3 protein. The sample has approximately 500,000 distinct CDR3 sequences, 20% to 25% seen once. This clonotype was observed many times. Antigen: not known. The chain uses TRBV7-9 and TRBJ2-3; maybe TRBD2 (6 bases). Sequenced input: naive CD8+ T cells from blood, with Jurkat cell RNA spiked in. Subset indicated: FACS-sorted CD8+CD4-CCR7+CD45RA+ naive T cells. This clonotype originated in a human donor in good health. Some libraries in this study had Jurkat cell RNA spiked in. CDR3 loop: CASSLLRESGTDTQYF. CDR3 sequence (DNA): TGTGCCAGCAGCTTATTACGGGAGAGTGGGACAGATACGCAGTATTTT.